These T cell receptor beta chains were read from a single sample in a study of long-term antiretroviral therapy in people with HIV. The assay was immunoSEQ multiplex PCR, and TCRdb's table has in-frame clones only and misses some. The table shows 15,000 or so clones, with around 88% occurring only once. The sequenced sample was unsorted PBMCs, obtained more than 2.2 years before starting antiretroviral therapy. All receptors derive from a woman in her twenties or thirties with HIV. CDR3s include the opening cysteine and the closing phenylalanine or tryptophan. The order of the fields is D gene, CDR3 length, J gene, clone size, V gene, CDR3 protein, CDR3 DNA. A D gene is named only where the DNA matches it firmly. A row's size may be missing; if present it is once, few, many or a size class.

- | 16 | TRBJ1-1 | - | TRBV5-6 | CASSPPVGRMNTEAFF | TGTGCCAGCAGCCCCCCTGTGGGTCGGATGAACACTGAAGCTTTCTTT
TRBD1 | 14 | TRBJ1-3 | - | TRBV7-8 | CASSLQGDGNTIYF | TGTGCCAGCAGCCTCCAGGGGGATGGAAACACCATATATTTT
- | 13 | TRBJ2-5 | - | TRBV7-2 | CASSSTAQETQYF | TGTGCCAGCAGCTCAACAGCTCAGGAGACCCAGTACTTC
- | 15 | TRBJ1-4 | - | TRBV19 | CASSIPGRPNEKLFF | TGTGCCAGTAGTATACCGGGACGGCCTAATGAAAAACTGTTTTTT
- | 13 | TRBJ1-5 | - | TRBV2 | CASSELSNQPQHF | TGTGCCAGCAGTGAACTAAGCAATCAGCCCCAGCATTTT
- | 13 | TRBJ1-1 | - | TRBV5-5 | CASSHHPNTEAFF | TGTGCCAGCAGCCATCATCCTAACACTGAAGCTTTCTTT
- | 11 | TRBJ1-1 | few | TRBV27 | CASSFLGEAFF | TGTGCCAGCAGTTTTTTAGGAGAAGCTTTCTTT
- | 19 | TRBJ2-1 | - | TRBV4-2 | CASSQKGGSFGGGHNEQFF | TGTGCCAGCAGCCAAAAAGGGGGGAGCTTTGGAGGTGGGCACAATGAGCAGTTCTTC
- | 14 | TRBJ1-4 | - | TRBV7-9 | CASSLRDNNEKLFF | TGTGCCAGCAGCCTCCGGGACAACAATGAAAAACTGTTTTTT
- | 15 | TRBJ2-7 | - | TRBV13 | CASSLGGTLGYEQYF | TGTGCCAGCAGCTTAGGGGGGACCTTAGGCTACGAGCAGTACTTC
- | 11 | TRBJ1-2 | - | TRBV10-1 | CASILDYGYTF | TGCGCCAGCATTCTTGACTATGGCTACACCTTC
TRBD1 | 15 | TRBJ1-4 | - | TRBV7-9 | CASSSNRGLNEKLFF | TGTGCCAGCAGTTCAAACAGGGGGCTCAATGAAAAACTGTTTTTT
- | 13 | TRBJ1-5 | - | TRBV6-5 | CASRRDINQPQHF | TGTGCCAGCAGGCGGGACATAAATCAGCCCCAGCATTTT
TRBD1 | 16 | TRBJ2-3 | - | TRBV5-1 | CASSLVGGQTTDTQYF | TGCGCCAGCAGCTTGGTTGGGGGACAGACCACAGATACGCAGTATTTT
- | 18 | TRBJ2-1 | - | TRBV9 | CASSVGRSASNSYNEQFF | TGTGCCAGCAGCGTGGGGCGTAGCGCATCAAACTCCTACAATGAGCAGTTCTTC
- | 16 | TRBJ1-6 | few | TRBV5-1 | CASSLGGGGYNSPLHF | TGCGCCAGCAGCTTGGGTGGAGGGGGATATAATTCACCCCTCCACTTT
- | 12 | TRBJ1-4 | - | TRBV30 | CAWTHPGGGLFF | TGTGCCTGGACCCATCCTGGGGGGGGACTGTTTTTT
TRBD1 | 11 | TRBJ1-5 | - | TRBV19 | CASSMTGAQHF | TGTGCCAGTAGTATGACAGGGGCCCAGCATTTT
- | 12 | TRBJ1-2 | - | TRBV10-1 | CASSEKGLDYTF | TGCGCCAGCAGTGAGAAGGGGCTCGACTACACCTTC